The source of this TCR beta chain is a study of T cell repertoires in cytomegalovirus infection. TCRdb recomputed calls from the reads with MiXCR, one row per CDR3 protein. The sample has 350,000 to 450,000 distinct CDR3 sequences, around 18% seen once. The V end lost 10 bases, the J end lost 0 bases, and 16 bases lay between the germline ends. From germline, CDR1 is MNHNS and CDR2 SASEGT. CDR3 size: 15 residues. The sample taken for sequencing was PBMCs. The clonotype was recovered from a human donor in good health (CMV status not recorded). Some clones in this sample may be carry-over from other donors' samples. The rearrangement links TRBV6-1 to TRBJ2-4; D is ambiguous. The CDR3 is CATKPSELAKNIQYF. CDR3 DNA sequence: TGTGCCACCAAGCCGTCAGAACTAGCCAAAAACATTCAGTACTTC.